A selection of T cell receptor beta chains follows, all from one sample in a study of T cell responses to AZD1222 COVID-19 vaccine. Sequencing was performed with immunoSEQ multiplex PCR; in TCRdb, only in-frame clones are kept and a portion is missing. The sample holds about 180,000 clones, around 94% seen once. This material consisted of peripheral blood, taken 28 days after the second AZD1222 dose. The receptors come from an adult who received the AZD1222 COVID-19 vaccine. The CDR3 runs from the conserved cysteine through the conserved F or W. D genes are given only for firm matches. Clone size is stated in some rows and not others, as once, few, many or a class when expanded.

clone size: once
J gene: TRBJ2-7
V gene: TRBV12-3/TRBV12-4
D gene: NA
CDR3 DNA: TGTGCCAGCAGTTTAGACAGAGCCTACGAGCAGTACTTC
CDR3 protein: CASSLDRAYEQYF

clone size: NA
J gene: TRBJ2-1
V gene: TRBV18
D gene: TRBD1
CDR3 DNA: TGTGCCAGCTCACCAGTAAATTTGATAGGGGGCGGTGAGCAGTTCTTC
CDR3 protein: CASSPVNLIGGGEQFF

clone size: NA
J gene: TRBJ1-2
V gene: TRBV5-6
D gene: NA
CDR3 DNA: TGTGCCAGCAGCTTCGGAAATGGCTACACCTTC
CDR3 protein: CASSFGNGYTF

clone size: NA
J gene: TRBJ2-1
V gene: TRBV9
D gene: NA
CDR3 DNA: TGTGCCAGCAGCCAGAAAGGGGACCCAGCCTACAATGAGCAGTTCTTC
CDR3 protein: CASSQKGDPAYNEQFF

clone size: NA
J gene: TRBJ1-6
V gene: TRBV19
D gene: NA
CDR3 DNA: TGTGCCAGTAGCGGGAGGGGGTACGATAATTCACCCCTCCACTTT
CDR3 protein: CASSGRGYDNSPLHF

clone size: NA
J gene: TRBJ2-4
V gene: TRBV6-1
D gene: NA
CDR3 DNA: TGTGCCAGCAGTGAAGATGGCAACGAAAACATTCAGTACTTC
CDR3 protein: CASSEDGNENIQYF

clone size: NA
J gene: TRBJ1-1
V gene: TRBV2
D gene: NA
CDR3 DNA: TGTGCCAGCACCTGGGGAAGCACTGAAGCTTTCTTT
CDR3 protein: CASTWGSTEAFF

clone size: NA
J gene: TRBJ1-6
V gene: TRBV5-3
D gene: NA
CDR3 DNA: TGTGCCAGAAGATGGGACTTCAATTCACCCCTCCACTTT
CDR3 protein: CARRWDFNSPLHF

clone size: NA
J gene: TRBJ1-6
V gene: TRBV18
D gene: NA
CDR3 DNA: TGTGCCAGCTCCCCCGGGCCTCTTTTTGGGAATTCACCCCTCCACTTT
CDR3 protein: CASSPGPLFGNSPLHF

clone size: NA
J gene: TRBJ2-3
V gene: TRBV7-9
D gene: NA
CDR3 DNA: TGTGCCAGCAGCTTAGCTGCAGCAGATACGCAGTATTTT
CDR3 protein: CASSLAAADTQYF

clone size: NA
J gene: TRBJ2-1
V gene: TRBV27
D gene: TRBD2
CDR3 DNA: TGTGCCAGCAGCTATAGAGGGACTAGCCCCTACAATGAGCAGTTCTTC
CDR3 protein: CASSYRGTSPYNEQFF

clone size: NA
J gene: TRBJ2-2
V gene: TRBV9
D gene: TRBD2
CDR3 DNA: TGTGCCAGCAAACTAGCGGCGACTACCGGGGAGCTGTTTTTT
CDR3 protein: CASKLAATTGELFF

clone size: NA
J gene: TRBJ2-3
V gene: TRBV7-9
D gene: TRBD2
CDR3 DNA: TGTGCCAGCAGACATAGCGGGAGTGTCGGCACAGATACGCAGTATTTT
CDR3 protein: CASRHSGSVGTDTQYF

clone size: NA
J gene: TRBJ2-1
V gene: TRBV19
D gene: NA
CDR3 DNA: TGTGCCAGTAGTATAGACTGGAGATATAAGCAGTTCTTC
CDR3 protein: CASSIDWRYKQFF

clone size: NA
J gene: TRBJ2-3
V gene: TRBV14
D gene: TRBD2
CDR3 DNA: TGTGCCAGCAGCCAAGGCCTCCTCCGACTATCGGCGGGGGAGAGCACAGATACGCAGTATTTT
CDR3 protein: CASSQGLLRLSAGESTDTQYF

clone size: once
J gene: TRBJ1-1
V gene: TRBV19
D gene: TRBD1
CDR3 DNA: TGTGCCAGTAGTGGGGGACAGGGGGGCAGATTCATGAACACTGAAGCTTTCTTT
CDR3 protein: CASSGGQGGRFMNTEAFF

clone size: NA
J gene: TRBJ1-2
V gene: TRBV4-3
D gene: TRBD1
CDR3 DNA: TGCGCCAGCAGCCTCTCGGAAGGGGGAACAGGGGCGGGCTACACCTTC
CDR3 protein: CASSLSEGGTGAGYTF

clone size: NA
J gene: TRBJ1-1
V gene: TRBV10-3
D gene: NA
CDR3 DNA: TGTGCCGGCGGAATGAACACTGAAGCTTTCTTT
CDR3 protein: CAGGMNTEAFF

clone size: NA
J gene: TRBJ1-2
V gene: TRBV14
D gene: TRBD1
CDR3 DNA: TGTGCCAGCAGCGAGACAGGGCGGAGGGGCTACACCTTC
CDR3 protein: CASSETGRRGYTF

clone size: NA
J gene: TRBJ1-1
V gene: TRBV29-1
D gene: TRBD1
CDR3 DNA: TGCAGCGTCTTGCGGGGTGTGGACAGGGGGCCAGAGGGAGCTTTCTTT
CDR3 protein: CSVLRGVDRGPEGAFF

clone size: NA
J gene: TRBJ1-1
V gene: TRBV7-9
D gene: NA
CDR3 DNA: TGTGCCAGCAGCTTTTACAGCACTGAAGCTTTCTTT
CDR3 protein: CASSFYSTEAFF

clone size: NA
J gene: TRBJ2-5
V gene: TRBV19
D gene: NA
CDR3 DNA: TGTGCCAGTAGTTGGGGACTCAAAGAGACCCAGTACTTC
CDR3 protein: CASSWGLKETQYF

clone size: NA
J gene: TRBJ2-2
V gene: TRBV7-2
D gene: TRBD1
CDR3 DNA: TGTGCCAGCGCGCGACCGGGACAGGCAGTTACGAACACCGGGGAGCTGTTTTTT
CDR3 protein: CASARPGQAVTNTGELFF

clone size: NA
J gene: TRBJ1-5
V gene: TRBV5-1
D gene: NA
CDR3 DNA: TGCGCCAGCGCCCTGGACCCTAATCAGCCCCAGCATTTT
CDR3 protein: CASALDPNQPQHF

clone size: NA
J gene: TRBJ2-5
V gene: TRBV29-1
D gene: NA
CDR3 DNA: TGCAGCGTCTCCGACAGGCAACAAGAGACCCAGTACTTC
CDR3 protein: CSVSDRQQETQYF

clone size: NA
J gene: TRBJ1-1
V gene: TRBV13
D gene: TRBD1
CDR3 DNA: TGTGCCAGCAGCTTGGGACAGGGGTACGCTGAAGCTTTCTTT
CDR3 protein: CASSLGQGYAEAFF

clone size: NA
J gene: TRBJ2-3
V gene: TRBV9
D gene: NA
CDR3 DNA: TGTGCCAGCAGCGCCGACATACTCTATGGGACAGATACGCAGTATTTT
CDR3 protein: CASSADILYGTDTQYF

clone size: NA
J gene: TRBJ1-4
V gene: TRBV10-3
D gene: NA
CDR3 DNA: TGTGCCATCAGTGCTGAGAGTAGGGATGAAAAACTGTTTTTT
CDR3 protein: CAISAESRDEKLFF

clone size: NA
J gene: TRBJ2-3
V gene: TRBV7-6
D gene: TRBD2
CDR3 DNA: TGTGCCAGCAGCTTAGCCGGGGGGGTTGCAGATACGCAGTATTTT
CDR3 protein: CASSLAGGVADTQYF

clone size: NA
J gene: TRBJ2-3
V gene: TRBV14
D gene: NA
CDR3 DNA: TGTGCCAGCAGCCAAGATGGGGCGTTAGGTACGCAGTATTTT
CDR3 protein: CASSQDGALGTQYF

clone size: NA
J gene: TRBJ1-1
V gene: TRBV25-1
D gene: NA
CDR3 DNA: TGTGCCAGCAAAATATCGGGCCAGAGGAACACTGAAGCTTTCTTT
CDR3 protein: CASKISGQRNTEAFF

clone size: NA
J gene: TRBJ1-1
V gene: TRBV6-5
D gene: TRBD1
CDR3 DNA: TGTGCCAGCAACCCGGACAGGGTTACTGAAGCTTTCTTT
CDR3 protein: CASNPDRVTEAFF

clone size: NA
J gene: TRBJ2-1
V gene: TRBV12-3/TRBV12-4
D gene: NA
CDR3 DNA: TGTGCCAGCAGTTTATGGGGTGAGCAGTTCTTC
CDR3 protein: CASSLWGEQFF

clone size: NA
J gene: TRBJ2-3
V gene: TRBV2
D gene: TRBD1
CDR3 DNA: TGTGCCAGCAGTGGACAGGGCCTAGTCACTGATACGCAGTATTTT
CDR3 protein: CASSGQGLVTDTQYF

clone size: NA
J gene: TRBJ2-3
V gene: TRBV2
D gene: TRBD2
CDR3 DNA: TGTGCCAGCCTCCCCGAGCGCGGGAGGAAAATAACAGATACGCAGTATTTT
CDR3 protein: CASLPERGRKITDTQYF

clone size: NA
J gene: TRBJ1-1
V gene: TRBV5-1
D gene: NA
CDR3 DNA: TGCGCCAGCAGCACCGCTACACAGAACACTGAAGCTTTCTTT
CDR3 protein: CASSTATQNTEAFF

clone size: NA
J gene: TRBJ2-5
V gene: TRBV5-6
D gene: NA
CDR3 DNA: TGTGCCAGCAGCTACCGACCTCTGACGGTACAAGAGACCCAGTACTTC
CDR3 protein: CASSYRPLTVQETQYF

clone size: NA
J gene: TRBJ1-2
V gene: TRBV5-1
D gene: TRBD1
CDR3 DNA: TGCGCCAGCAGCTTGGAACAACGGGACAGTTATGGCTACACCTTC
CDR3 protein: CASSLEQRDSYGYTF

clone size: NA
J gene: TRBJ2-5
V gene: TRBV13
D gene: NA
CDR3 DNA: TGTGCCAGCAGCTTAAGACAGCAAGAGACCCAGTACTTC
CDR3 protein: CASSLRQQETQYF

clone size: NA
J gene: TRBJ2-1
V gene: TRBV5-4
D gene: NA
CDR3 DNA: TGTGCCAGCAGCTCCGTCCAGTTGGGTGAGCAGTTCTTC
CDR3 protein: CASSSVQLGEQFF

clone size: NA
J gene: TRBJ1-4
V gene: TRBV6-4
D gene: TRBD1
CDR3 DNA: TGTGCCAGCAGCCCGACAGGGGAAGGGGAAAAACTGTTTTTT
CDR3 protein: CASSPTGEGEKLFF

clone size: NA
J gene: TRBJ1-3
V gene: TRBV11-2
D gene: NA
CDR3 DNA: TGTGCCAGCAGCTATGGCACCGGCGGCTCTGGAAACACCATATATTTT
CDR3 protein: CASSYGTGGSGNTIYF

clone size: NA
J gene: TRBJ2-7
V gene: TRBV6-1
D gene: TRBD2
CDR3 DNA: TGTGCCAGCAGTGAAGCTTGGACTAGCCAGTACGAGCAGTACTTC
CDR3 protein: CASSEAWTSQYEQYF

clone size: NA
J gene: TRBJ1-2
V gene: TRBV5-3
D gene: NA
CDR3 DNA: TGTGCCAGGGCGGGTGCTGGTGTGGTCGAAAACATCTATGGCTACACCTTC
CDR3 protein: CARAGAGVVENIYGYTF